This entry is about one T cell receptor beta chain. Its antigen is as yet unknown. Pools of viral peptides were used by the ViraFEST assay to expand antigen-specific CD4+ T cells ahead of sequencing. Researchers isolated CD4+ T cells once 9 to 11 days of culture had elapsed. All vaccine recipients tested negative for nucleocapsid antibodies and had never contracted SARS-CoV-2 infection. Half-medium exchanges with IL-2 medium took place on days 3 and 7. This record belongs to a study of vaccination effects on CD4 cells after COVID-19. Regarding the study as a whole: Marked clonal contraction was seen in infection- and vaccine-induced clones late after vaccination.

The CDR3 has 15 residues. Germline CDR1 and CDR2: MNHNY and SVGAGI (reference sequence). V was shortened by 6 bases and J by 0 bases, with 12 bases between the two germline ends. The data were produced by immunoSEQ multiplex PCR, yet TCRdb's version contains in-frame clones alone and is incomplete. The sample gives about 22,000 clones, approximately 70% of which show up once; 12% is in the top ten. The rearrangement joins TRBV6-6 to TRBJ2-4; D not resolved. Sequencing was performed on CD4+ T cells from PBMCs cultured with HCoV-229E spike peptides, taken before COVID-19 vaccination. This clonotype originated in a human donor who received a COVID-19 vaccine. In DNA form, the CDR3 reads TGTGCCAGCAGGGAAACCGGACGAGCCAAAAACATTCAGTACTTC. Translated: CASRETGRAKNIQYF.